This T cell receptor (beta chain) was identified during a study of cytomegalovirus exposure and HLA in healthy donors. Overall study: A prior analysis found roughly 100 million unique TCR beta sequences from around 180 million T cells.

CDR1 SGHNT and CDR2 YYREEE come from the germline V gene (reference sequence). The length of the CDR3 is 14 residues. Trimming took off 2 bases at V and 4 bases at J, with 11 bases between the two ends. It was with 60 Vbeta and 13 Jbeta primers that the PCR ran. Some clones are missing from TCRdb's copy, which holds only in-frame ones; the method was immunoSEQ multiplex PCR. The data contain 150,000 to 200,000 clones, roughly 81% of them singletons. The chain combines TRBV5-4 with TRBJ2-3; D perhaps matches TRBD1 (5 bases). Sequencing input: PBMCs. The TCR sequence derives from a man aged 18 to 29 in good health and CMV-seropositive. The chain's CDR3 is CASSLGVPPDTQYF. CDR3 DNA: TGTGCCAGCAGCTTAGGGGTGCCCCCAGATACGCAGTATTTT.